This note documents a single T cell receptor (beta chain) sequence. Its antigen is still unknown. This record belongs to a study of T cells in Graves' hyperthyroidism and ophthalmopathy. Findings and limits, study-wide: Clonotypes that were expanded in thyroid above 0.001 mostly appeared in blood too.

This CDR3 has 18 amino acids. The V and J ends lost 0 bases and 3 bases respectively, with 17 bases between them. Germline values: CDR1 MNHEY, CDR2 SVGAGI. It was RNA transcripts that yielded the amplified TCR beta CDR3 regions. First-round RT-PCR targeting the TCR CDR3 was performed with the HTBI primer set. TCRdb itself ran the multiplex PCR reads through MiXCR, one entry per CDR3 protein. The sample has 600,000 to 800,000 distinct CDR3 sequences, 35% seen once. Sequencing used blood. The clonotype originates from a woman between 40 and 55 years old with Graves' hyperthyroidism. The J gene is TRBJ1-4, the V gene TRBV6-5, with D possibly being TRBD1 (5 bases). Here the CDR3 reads CASSYSFLGGGANEKLFF. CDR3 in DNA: TGTGCCAGCAGTTACTCTTTTCTCGGCGGGGGGGCTAATGAAAAACTGTTTTTT.